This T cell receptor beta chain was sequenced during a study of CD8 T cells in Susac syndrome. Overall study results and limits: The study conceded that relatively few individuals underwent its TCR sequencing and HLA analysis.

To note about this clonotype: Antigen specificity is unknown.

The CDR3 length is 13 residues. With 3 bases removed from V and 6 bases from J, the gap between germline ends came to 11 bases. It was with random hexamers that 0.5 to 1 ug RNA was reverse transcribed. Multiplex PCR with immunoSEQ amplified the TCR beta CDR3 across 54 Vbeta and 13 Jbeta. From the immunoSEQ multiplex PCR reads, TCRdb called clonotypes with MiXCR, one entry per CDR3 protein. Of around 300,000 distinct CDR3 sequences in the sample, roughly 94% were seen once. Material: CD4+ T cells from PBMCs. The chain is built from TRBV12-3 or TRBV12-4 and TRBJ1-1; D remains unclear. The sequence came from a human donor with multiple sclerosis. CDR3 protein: CASSLAMRAEAFF. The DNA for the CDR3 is TGTGCCAGCAGTTTGGCGATGCGAGCTGAAGCTTTCTTT.